This T cell receptor beta chain was sequenced for a study of technical replicates of blood from a handful of donors. Sequencing was performed with immunoSEQ multiplex PCR; in TCRdb, only in-frame clones are kept and a portion is missing. The profile shows tens of thousands of clones, 89% of them singletons. The sample was PBMCs. This clonotype was obtained from a human donor in good health. Some clones in this sample may be carry-over from other donors' samples.

For the CDR3, the DNA is TGTGCCAGCAGCTTGGTATCCTACAATGAGCAGTTCTTC. It specifies CASSLVSYNEQFF. The rearrangement uses TRBV5-5 and TRBJ2-1; D ambiguous. Germline V CDR1 and CDR2: SGHKS, YYEKEE (reference sequence). This CDR3 has 13 amino acids. Trimming shortened V by 0 bases and J by 1 base, and 2 bases separated the two germline ends.